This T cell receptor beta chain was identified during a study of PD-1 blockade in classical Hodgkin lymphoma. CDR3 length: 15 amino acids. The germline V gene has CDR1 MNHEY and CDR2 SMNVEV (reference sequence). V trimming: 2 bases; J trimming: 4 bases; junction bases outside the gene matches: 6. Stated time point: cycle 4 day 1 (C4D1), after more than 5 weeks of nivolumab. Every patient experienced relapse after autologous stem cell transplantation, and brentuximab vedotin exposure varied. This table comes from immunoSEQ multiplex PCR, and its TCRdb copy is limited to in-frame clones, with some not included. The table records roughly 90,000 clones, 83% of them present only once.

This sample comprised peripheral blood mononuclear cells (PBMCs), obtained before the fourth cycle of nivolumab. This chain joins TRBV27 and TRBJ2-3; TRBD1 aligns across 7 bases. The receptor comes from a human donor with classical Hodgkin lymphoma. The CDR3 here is CASSLRWQGADTQYF. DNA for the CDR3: TGTGCCAGCAGTTTAAGGTGGCAGGGGGCAGATACGCAGTATTTT.